The 21 T cell receptor beta chains listed next were all sequenced from one sample in a study of monozygotic twins with cystic fibrosis. Assay used: immunoSEQ multiplex PCR; TCRdb lists only in-frame clones, some missing. This sample has around 26,000 clones, with 95% to 97% found just once. Source material: blood. These TCRs come from a girl aged 2 to 10 with cystic fibrosis.

V gene TRBV9 combines with J gene TRBJ2-5; D may match TRBD1 or TRBD2 (5 bases each). CDR3 length: 15 residues. Trimming shortened V by 4 bases and J by 7 bases, and 20 bases separated the two germline ends. Per germline, CDR1 SGDLS and CDR2 YYNGEE. CDR3 in DNA: TGTGCCAGCAGCCGTGGGACCTCCCCCAAGGGGACCCAGTACTTC. The encoded protein is CASSRGTSPKGTQYF. Supplemented by reference TRBV9 and TRBJ2-5, the full variable domain reads DSGVTQTPKHLITATGQRVTLRCSPRSGDLSVYWYQQSLDQGLQFLIQYYNGEERAKGNILERFSAQQFPDLHSELNLSSLELGDSALYFCASSRGTSPKGTQYFGPGTRLLVL.

The chain combines TRBV11-3 with TRBJ2-1; D is undetermined. The CDR3 runs 14 residues. Germline V gene sequence: CDR1 SGHNT, CDR2 YENEEA. The V gene lost 5 bases and the J gene lost 4 bases, with 12 bases spanning the gap. This CDR3 reads CASSPPPLYNEQFF. CDR3 DNA: TGTGCCAGCAGCCCTCCCCCATTATACAATGAGCAGTTCTTC.

The gene calls are TRBV27 and TRBJ1-5, with D unclear. Germline V gene data show CDR1 as MNHEY and CDR2 as SMNVEV (reference sequence). This CDR3 has 14 residues. Trimming pared 9 bases from V and 2 bases from J, leaving 14 bases between. Here the CDR3 reads CASRLRLGNQPQHF. The CDR3 DNA reads TGTGCCAGTAGGCTTCGTTTGGGCAATCAGCCCCAGCATTTT.

The V and J genes are TRBV30 and TRBJ1-4; D is possibly TRBD1 (6 bases). There are 15 residues in the CDR3. CDR1 GTSNPN and CDR2 SVGIG come from the germline V gene (reference sequence). Between the trimmed V and J ends, which lost 3 bases and 3 bases, there was a span of 14 bases. CDR3 in DNA: TGTGCCTGGAGGGCCCCGGGACACTCTAATGAAAAACTGTTTTTT. The encoded protein is CAWRAPGHSNEKLFF.

The chain employs TRBV7-9 and TRBJ2-1; no clear D gene. The CDR3 covers 15 residues. Germline lookup yields CDR1 SEHNR and CDR2 FQNEAQ (reference sequence). Trimming removed 5 bases at V and 7 bases at J, with 18 bases between. CDR3 sequence reads: CASSLKGLGVNEQFF. The CDR3 DNA reads as TGTGCCAGCAGCCTGAAAGGGCTAGGTGTGAATGAGCAGTTCTTC.

The chain uses TRBV9 and TRBJ2-5; D might be TRBD1 or TRBD2, each matching 5 bases. The CDR3 extends over 14 amino acids. Trimming took off 3 bases at V and 4 bases at J, with 13 bases between the two ends. Germline CDR1 SGDLS, CDR2 YYNGEE. Written as DNA, the CDR3 is TGTGCCAGCAGCGCGGGACCCCACGGAGAGACCCAGTACTTC. Translating gives CASSAGPHGETQYF.

The table lists this clone with a count of one. V gene TRBV5-1 combines with J gene TRBJ1-1; D not certain. This CDR3 has 15 residues. V shed 0 bases and J shed 4 bases, with 13 bases lying between them. The germline gives CDR1 SGHRS, CDR2 YFSETQ. The CDR3 nucleotides read TGCGCCAGCAGCTTGGGGGGTCCCGGGAGCACTGAAGCTTTCTTT. It is translated as CASSLGGPGSTEAFF.

The chain recombines TRBV4-3 with TRBJ2-6; D call uncertain. The germline gives CDR1 LGHNA, CDR2 YSLEER. Trimming cost V 4 bases and J 0 bases, with 10 bases left between them. The CDR3 is made up of 16 amino acids. In DNA, the CDR3 is TGCGCCAGCAGCCCTGATATTAGCTCTGGGGCCAACGTCCTGACTTTC. It yields the protein CASSPDISSGANVLTF.

V is TRBV9 and J is TRBJ2-7; D is possibly TRBD2 (5 bases). The germline CDR1 and CDR2 sequences are SGDLS and YYNGEE. Deletions cut 0 bases from V and 5 bases from J, with 9 bases between. The CDR3 covers 13 residues. The CDR3 protein is CASSVAGVHEQYF. In nucleotides, the CDR3 is TGTGCCAGCAGCGTAGCCGGGGTACACGAGCAGTACTTC. Drawing the rest from reference TRBV9 and TRBJ2-7, the complete variable domain is DSGVTQTPKHLITATGQRVTLRCSPRSGDLSVYWYQQSLDQGLQFLIQYYNGEERAKGNILERFSAQQFPDLHSELNLSSLELGDSALYFCASSVAGVHEQYFGPGTRLTVT.

The J gene is TRBJ2-2, the V gene TRBV29-1; D is perhaps TRBD1 (6 bases). Germline CDR1 is SQVTM and CDR2 is ANQGSEA. The CDR3 loop spans 14 amino acids. The V and J ends lost 3 bases and 3 bases respectively, with 11 bases between them. Here the CDR3 reads CSVDTGQDTGELFF. The CDR3, as DNA: TGCAGCGTTGATACAGGGCAGGACACCGGGGAGCTGTTTTTT.

This chain connects TRBV27 to TRBJ2-3; TRBD2 agrees at 13 bases. CDR1 is MNHEY, CDR2 SMNVEV, per germline (reference sequence). V lost 6 bases to trimming and J lost 6 bases; unmatched junction nucleotides: 6. The CDR3 has 15 residues. The CDR3 loop reads CASRILAGGKDTQYF. The CDR3 nucleotides read TGTGCCAGCAGGATACTAGCGGGGGGGAAGGATACGCAGTATTTT.

This sequence joins TRBV28 and TRBJ1-1; no firm D call. V lost 5 bases and J lost 3, with 16 bases in between. The germline CDR1 and CDR2 sequences are MDHEN and SYDVKM. The CDR3 length is 15 residues. CDR3 DNA: TGTGCCAGCAGTCCCGCCCCCGACGGTTACACTGAAGCTTTCTTT. Protein sequence: CASSPAPDGYTEAFF.

The rearrangement joins TRBV11-1 to TRBJ2-5; 13 bases agree with TRBD2. This CDR3 has 16 amino acids. Germline V gives CDR1 SGHAT, CDR2 FQDESV (reference sequence). V was clipped by 3 bases and J by 2 bases; unmatched bases: 3. The CDR3 coding sequence is TGTGCCAGCAGCTTGACTAGCGGGAGGCAACAAGAGACCCAGTACTTC. Its translation: CASSLTSGRQQETQYF.

The rearrangement links TRBV10-3 to TRBJ1-5; D remains ambiguous. The CDR3 contains 12 residues. Germline values: CDR1 ENHRY, CDR2 SYGVKD. Trimming pared 7 bases from V and 8 bases from J, leaving 12 bases between. DNA for the CDR3: TGTGCCATCAAATCCGCGAATGAGCCCCAGCATTTT. Its protein is CAIKSANEPQHF.

This clone was seen once. This chain links TRBV27 with TRBJ2-7, with a possible D match to TRBD2 (6 bases). V shed 9 bases and J shed 1 base, with 13 bases lying between them. There are 13 residues in the CDR3. Germline V CDR1 and CDR2: MNHEY, SMNVEV (reference sequence). In DNA, the CDR3 is TGTGCCAGTCGACTAGACATGTCCTACGAGCAGTACTTC. Its translation: CASRLDMSYEQYF.

This chain uses TRBV30 with TRBJ2-7; no definite D call. V lost 0 bases to trimming and J lost 6 bases, with 6 bases between them. CDR1 is GTSNPN, CDR2 SVGIG, per germline (reference sequence). The CDR3 runs 11 residues. The CDR3 DNA follows: TGTGCCTGGAGTGTAGGTGTCGAGCAGTACTTC. Amino acids: CAWSVGVEQYF.

This sequence joins TRBV29-1 and TRBJ2-7; 8 bases are a match to TRBD1. CDR3 size: 15 residues. Germline CDR1 is SQVTM and CDR2 is ANQGSEA. Trimming at V came to 2 bases and at J to 3 bases, leaving 9 bases not matched to a gene. The CDR3, as DNA: TGCAGCGTTGAACTACGGGACAGGAGCAACTACGAGCAGTACTTC. This encodes CSVELRDRSNYEQYF.

The genes are TRBV4-2 and TRBJ2-2, with no clear D. Germline lookup yields CDR1 LGHNA and CDR2 YNFKEQ. This CDR3 is 16 amino acids long. V was pared by 4 bases and J by 2 bases, with 14 bases between. The DNA for the CDR3 is TGTGCCAGCAGCCCACCGGTACTGCTAAACACCGGGGAGCTGTTTTTT. Its translation: CASSPPVLLNTGELFF.

J is TRBJ1-6 and V is TRBV4-1; D is perhaps TRBD1 (6 bases). V lost 2 bases to trimming and J lost 10 bases, with 15 bases between them. The CDR3 has 15 amino acids. The germline CDR1 and CDR2 sequences are MGHRA and YSYEKL. For the CDR3, the DNA is TGCGCCAGCAGCCAACGCTTACAGGGCGTCTCACCCCTCCACTTT. It translates to CASSQRLQGVSPLHF.

CDR3 sequence reads: CASSMRGGSYEQYF. The DNA for the CDR3 is TGTGCCAGCAGCATGCGGGGAGGGTCCTACGAGCAGTACTTC. The genes are TRBV7-6 and TRBJ2-7; 7 bases are a match to TRBD2. The germline V gene encodes CDR1 SGHVS and CDR2 FNYEAQ. Trimming removed 5 bases from V and 1 base from J; junction bases left unmatched: 5. The length of the CDR3 is 14 residues.

This chain joins TRBV4-3 and TRBJ2-4; TRBD2 agrees at 14 bases. The germline CDR1 and CDR2 sequences are LGHNA and YSLEER. This CDR3 is 19 amino acids long. Trimming took 1 base from V and 9 from J; bases not matched to a gene: 14. For the CDR3, the DNA is TGCGCCAGCAGCCAAGGAGACCGGACTAGCGGGAGGCCCGGGGGCATTCAGTACTTC. Encoded protein: CASSQGDRTSGRPGGIQYF.